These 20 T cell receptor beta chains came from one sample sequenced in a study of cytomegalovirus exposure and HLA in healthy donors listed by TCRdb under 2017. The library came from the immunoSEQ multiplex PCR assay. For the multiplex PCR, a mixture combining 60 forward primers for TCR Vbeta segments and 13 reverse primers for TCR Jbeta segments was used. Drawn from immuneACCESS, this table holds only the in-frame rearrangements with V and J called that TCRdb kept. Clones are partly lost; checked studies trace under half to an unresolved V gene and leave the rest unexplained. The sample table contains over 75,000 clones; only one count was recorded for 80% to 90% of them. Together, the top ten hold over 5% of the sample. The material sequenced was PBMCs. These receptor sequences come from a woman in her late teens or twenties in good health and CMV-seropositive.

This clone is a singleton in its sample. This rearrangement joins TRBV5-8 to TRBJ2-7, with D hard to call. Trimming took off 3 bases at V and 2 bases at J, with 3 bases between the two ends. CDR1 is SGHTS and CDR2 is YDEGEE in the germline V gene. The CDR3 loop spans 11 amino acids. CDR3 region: CASSSPYEQYF. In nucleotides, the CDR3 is TGTGCCAGCAGCTCTCCCTACGAGCAGTACTTC.

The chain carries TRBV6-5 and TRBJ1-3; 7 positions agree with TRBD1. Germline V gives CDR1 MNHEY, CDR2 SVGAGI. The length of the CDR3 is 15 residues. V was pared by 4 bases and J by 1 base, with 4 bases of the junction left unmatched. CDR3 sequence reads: CASSFDRASGNTIYF. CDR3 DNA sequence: TGTGCCAGCAGTTTTGACAGGGCGTCTGGAAACACCATATATTTT.

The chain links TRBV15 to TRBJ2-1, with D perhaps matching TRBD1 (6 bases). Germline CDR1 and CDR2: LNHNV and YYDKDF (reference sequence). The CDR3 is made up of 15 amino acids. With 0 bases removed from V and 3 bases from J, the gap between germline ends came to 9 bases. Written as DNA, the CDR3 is TGTGCCACCAGCAGAGACAGGGGATACTACAATGAGCAGTTCTTC. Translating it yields CATSRDRGYYNEQFF.

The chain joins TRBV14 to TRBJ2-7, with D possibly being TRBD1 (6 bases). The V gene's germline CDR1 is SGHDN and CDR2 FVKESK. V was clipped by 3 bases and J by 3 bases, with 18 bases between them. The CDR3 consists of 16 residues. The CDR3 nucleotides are TGTGCCAGCAGCCAGCAAAGGACAGCTGGGGTCTACGAGCAGTACTTC. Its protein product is CASSQQRTAGVYEQYF.

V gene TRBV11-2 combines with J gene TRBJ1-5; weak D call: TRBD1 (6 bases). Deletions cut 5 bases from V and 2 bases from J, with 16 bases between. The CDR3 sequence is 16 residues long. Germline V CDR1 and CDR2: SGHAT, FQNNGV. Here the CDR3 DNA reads TGTGCCAGCAGCAAGAGCCAGGGGATTGGCAATCAGCCCCAGCATTTT. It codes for CASSKSQGIGNQPQHF. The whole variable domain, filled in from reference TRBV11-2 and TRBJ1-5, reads EAGVAQSPRYKIIEKRQSVAFWCNPISGHATLYWYQQILGQGPKLLIQFQNNGVVDDSQLPKDRFSAERLKGVDSTLKIQPAKLEDSAVYLCASSKSQGIGNQPQHFGDGTRLSIL.

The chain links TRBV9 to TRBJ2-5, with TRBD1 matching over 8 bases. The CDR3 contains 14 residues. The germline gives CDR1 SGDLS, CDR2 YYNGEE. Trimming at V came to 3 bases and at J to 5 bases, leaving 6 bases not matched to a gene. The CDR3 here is CASSGQGRRETQYF. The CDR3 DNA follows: TGTGCCAGCAGCGGACAGGGGAGGAGGGAGACCCAGTACTTC.

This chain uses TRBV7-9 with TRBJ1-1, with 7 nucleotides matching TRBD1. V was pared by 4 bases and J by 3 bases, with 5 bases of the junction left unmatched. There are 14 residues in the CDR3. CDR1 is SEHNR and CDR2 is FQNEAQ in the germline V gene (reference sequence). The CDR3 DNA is TGTGCCAGCAGCTGGGGACAGACCGACACTGAAGCTTTCTTT. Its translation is CASSWGQTDTEAFF.

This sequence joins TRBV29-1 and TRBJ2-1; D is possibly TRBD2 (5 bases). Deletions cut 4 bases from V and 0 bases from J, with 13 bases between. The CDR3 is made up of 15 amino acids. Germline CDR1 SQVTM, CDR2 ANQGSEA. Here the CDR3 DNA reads TGCAGCGTTGTTTTTAGAGGGAGCTCCTACAATGAGCAGTTCTTC. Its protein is CSVVFRGSSYNEQFF.

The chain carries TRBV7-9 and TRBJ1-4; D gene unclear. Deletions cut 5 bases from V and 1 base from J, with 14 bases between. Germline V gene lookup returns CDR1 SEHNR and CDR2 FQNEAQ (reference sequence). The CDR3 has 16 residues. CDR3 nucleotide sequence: TGTGCCAGCAGCCCTAGCGCGGGAAGAACTAATGAAAAACTGTTTTTT. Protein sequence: CASSPSAGRTNEKLFF.

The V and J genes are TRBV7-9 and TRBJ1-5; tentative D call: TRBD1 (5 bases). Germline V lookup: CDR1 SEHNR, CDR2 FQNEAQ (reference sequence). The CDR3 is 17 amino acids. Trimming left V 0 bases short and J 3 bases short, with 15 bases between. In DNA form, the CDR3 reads TGTGCCAGCAGCTTAGCCGGGGGGGGAACTACCAATCAGCCCCAGCATTTT. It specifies CASSLAGGGTTNQPQHF.

The DNA of the CDR3 is TGTGCCAGCACCCCCCGGAGCAGTGAAAAACTGTTTTTT. Translated, it gives CASTPRSSEKLFF. J is TRBJ1-4 and V is TRBV7-9; no firm D call. From germline, CDR1 is SEHNR and CDR2 FQNEAQ (reference sequence). This CDR3 is 13 amino acids long. V gave up 7 bases and J gave up 7 bases, with 13 bases separating them.

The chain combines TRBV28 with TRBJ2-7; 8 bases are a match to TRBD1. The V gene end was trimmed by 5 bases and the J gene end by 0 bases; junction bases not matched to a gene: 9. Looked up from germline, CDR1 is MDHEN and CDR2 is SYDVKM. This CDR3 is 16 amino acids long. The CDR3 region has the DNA TGTGCCAGCAGTCCACAAACAGGGGGTGGCTCCTACGAGCAGTACTTC. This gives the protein CASSPQTGGGSYEQYF. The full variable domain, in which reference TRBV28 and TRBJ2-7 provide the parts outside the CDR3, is DVKVTQSSRYLVKRTGEKVFLECVQDMDHENMFWYRQDPGLGLRLIYFSYDVKMKEKGDIPEGYSVSREKKERFSLILESASTNQTSMYLCASSPQTGGGSYEQYFGPGTRLTVT.

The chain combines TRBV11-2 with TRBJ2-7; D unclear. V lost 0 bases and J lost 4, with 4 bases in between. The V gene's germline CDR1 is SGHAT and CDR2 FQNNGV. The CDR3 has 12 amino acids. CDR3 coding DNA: TGTGCCAGCAGCTTAGATCGGTACGAGCAGTACTTC. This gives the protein CASSLDRYEQYF. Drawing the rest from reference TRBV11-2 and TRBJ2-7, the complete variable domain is EAGVAQSPRYKIIEKRQSVAFWCNPISGHATLYWYQQILGQGPKLLIQFQNNGVVDDSQLPKDRFSAERLKGVDSTLKIQPAKLEDSAVYLCASSLDRYEQYFGPGTRLTVT.

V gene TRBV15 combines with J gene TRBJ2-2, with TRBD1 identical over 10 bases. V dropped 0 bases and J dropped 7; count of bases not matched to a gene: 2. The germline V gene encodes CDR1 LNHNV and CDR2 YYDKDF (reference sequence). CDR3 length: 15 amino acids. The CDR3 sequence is CATSRDRTGGGELFF. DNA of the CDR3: TGTGCCACCAGCAGAGATAGGACAGGGGGCGGGGAGCTGTTTTTT.

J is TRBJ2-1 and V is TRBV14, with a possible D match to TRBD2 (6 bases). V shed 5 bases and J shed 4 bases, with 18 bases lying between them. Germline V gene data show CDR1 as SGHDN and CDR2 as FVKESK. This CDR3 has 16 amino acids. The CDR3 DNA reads TGTGCCAGCAGCTATGGACGGCGGGGCCAATACAATGAGCAGTTCTTC. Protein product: CASSYGRRGQYNEQFF.

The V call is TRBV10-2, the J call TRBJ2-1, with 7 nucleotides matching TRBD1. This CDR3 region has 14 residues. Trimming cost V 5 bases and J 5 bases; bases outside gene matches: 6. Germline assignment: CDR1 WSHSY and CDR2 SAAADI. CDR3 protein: CASSTRDRDNEQFF. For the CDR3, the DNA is TGCGCCAGCAGTACCCGGGACAGAGACAATGAGCAGTTCTTC.

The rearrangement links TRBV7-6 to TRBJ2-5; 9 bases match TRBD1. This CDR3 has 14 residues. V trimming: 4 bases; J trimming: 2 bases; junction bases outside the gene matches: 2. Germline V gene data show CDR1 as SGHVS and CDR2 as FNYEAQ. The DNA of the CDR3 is TGTGCCAGCAGCTCCGACAGGGGGCAAGAGACCCAGTACTTC. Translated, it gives CASSSDRGQETQYF.

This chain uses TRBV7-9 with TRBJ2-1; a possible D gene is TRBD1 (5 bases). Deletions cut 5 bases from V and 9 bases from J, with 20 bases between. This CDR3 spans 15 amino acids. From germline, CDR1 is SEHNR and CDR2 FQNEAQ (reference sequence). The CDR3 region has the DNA TGTGCCAGCAGCCCGACTCTCGTGAGTCAGGGTGAGCAGTTCTTC. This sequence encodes CASSPTLVSQGEQFF.

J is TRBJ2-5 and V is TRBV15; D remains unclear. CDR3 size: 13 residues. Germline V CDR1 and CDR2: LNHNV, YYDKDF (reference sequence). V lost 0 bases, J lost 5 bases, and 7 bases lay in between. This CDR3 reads CATSRDVRETQYF. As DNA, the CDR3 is TGTGCCACCAGCAGAGATGTGAGGGAGACCCAGTACTTC.

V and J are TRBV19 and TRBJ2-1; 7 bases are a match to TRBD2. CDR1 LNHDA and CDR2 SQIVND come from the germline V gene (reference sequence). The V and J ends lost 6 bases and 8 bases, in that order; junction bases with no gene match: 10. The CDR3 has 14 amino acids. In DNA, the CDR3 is TGTGCCAGTAGATCGGGAGGAGGGCGCGATGAGCAGTTCTTC. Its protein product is CASRSGGGRDEQFF.